The following is a T cell receptor (beta chain) sequence with its context. Its specificity is unknown. This sample was taken from a study of blood T cells in healthy people across ages. Study-wide results and limits: Roughly linear declines in TCR beta diversity per million T cells occurred with age. The study could not conclusively compare naive and antigen-experienced cells, given its unsorted PBMCs.

For the second PCR, which ran for about 7 to 12 cycles, a sample-barcoded 5' primer and a J-beta primer mix were used. No fewer than 2.5 million CDR3-containing paired-end reads came from each sample. In TCRdb, the 5' RACE reads were re-called with MiXCR into one record per CDR3 protein. The sample carries about 680,000 distinct CDR3 sequences, around half recorded once. Germline V lookup: CDR1 ENHRY, CDR2 SYGVKD. Deletions cut 9 bases from V and 2 bases from J, with 12 bases between. The CDR3 contains 13 residues. Sequencing used blood. The TCR comes from a woman aged 55-70 years in good health. The V call is TRBV10-3, the J call TRBJ2-3; D is unresolved. CDR3 in amino acids: CAMAPGFTDTQYF. The DNA for the CDR3 is TGTGCCATGGCTCCGGGCTTCACAGATACGCAGTATTTT.